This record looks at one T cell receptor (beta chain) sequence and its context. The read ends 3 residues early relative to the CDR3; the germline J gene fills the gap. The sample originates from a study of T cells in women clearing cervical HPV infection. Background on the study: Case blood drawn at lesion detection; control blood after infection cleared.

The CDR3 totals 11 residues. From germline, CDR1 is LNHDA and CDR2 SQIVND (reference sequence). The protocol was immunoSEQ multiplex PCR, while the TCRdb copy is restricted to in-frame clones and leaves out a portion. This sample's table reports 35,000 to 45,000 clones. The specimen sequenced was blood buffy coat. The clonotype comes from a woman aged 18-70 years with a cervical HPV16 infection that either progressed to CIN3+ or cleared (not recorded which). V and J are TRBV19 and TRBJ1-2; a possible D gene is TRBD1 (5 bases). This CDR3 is CASTPGLSYTF. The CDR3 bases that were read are TGTGCCAGTACACCGGGACTTAGC.